The rows below give T cell receptor beta chains drawn from one sample of a study of cytomegalovirus exposure and HLA in healthy donors. Using immunoSEQ multiplex PCR, the repertoire was profiled, and TCRdb retains in-frame clones only, with some absent. The table includes under 150,000 clones, roughly four fifths detected once. Sequencing input: PBMCs. Receptors originate from a woman aged 55 to 70 in good health and CMV-seronegative. Each CDR3 is given with its conserved first and last residue. The D gene is left open where the match is weak. Only some rows state a clone size, as once, few, many or a class for expanded clones.

few | TRBJ1-5 | TRBV19 | NA | TGTGCCAGTAGTATGGACAGCCTTTATCAGCCCCAGCATTTT | CASSMDSLYQPQHF
NA | TRBJ1-2 | TRBV6-5 | NA | TGTGCCAGCAGTTTGGCTTTCAACTATGGCTACACCTTC | CASSLAFNYGYTF
few | TRBJ2-2 | TRBV9 | NA | TGTGCCAGCAGCGTAATGGCTGTGGACACCGGGGAGCTGTTTTTT | CASSVMAVDTGELFF
NA | TRBJ2-3 | TRBV29-1 | NA | TGCAGCGTTGAGGGGCAAAGCACAGATACGCAGTATTTT | CSVEGQSTDTQYF
NA | TRBJ2-6 | TRBV28 | NA | TGTGCCAGCAGTCAACGGCAGGGAAGGGCTGGGGCCAACGTCCTGACTTTC | CASSQRQGRAGANVLTF
NA | TRBJ1-2 | TRBV5-1 | NA | TGCGCCAGCAGCTTGGCCGGCTATGGCTACACCTTC | CASSLAGYGYTF
once | TRBJ2-5 | TRBV5-1 | TRBD1 | TGCGCCAGCAGCCAGGGGGTAATTGAGACCCAGTACTTC | CASSQGVIETQYF
NA | TRBJ1-1 | TRBV5-4 | NA | TGTGCCAGCAGCTTCGGACACATGAACACTGAAGCTTTCTTT | CASSFGHMNTEAFF
NA | TRBJ2-6 | TRBV7-3 | TRBD2 | TGTGCCAGCGCGAGGGAGGGAACGCACTCTGGGGCCAACGTCCTGACTTTC | CASAREGTHSGANVLTF
NA | TRBJ2-2 | TRBV9 | TRBD2 | TGTGCCAGCAGCGTAGGGGAGGGGAACACCGGGGAGCTGTTTTTT | CASSVGEGNTGELFF
NA | TRBJ2-7 | TRBV19 | TRBD2 | TGTGCCAGTAGTCTCGGGACTAGCGGGAGTGTCTACGAGCAGTACTTC | CASSLGTSGSVYEQYF
NA | TRBJ1-1 | TRBV20-1 | NA | TGCAGCTTACAGGAAAACACTGAAGCTTTCTTT | CSLQENTEAFF
NA | TRBJ2-7 | TRBV6-1 | NA | TGTGCCAGCAGTGACCAGGGCCCACGCTACGAGCAGTACTTC | CASSDQGPRYEQYF
few | TRBJ2-3 | TRBV9 | TRBD2 | TGTGCCAGCAGCTCACGGGGGGTCTCAGATACGCAGTATTTT | CASSSRGVSDTQYF
few | TRBJ1-1 | TRBV6-1 | NA | TGTGCCAGCAGGGGGAGCCCCTTGAACACTGAAGCTTTCTTT | CASRGSPLNTEAFF
NA | TRBJ2-7 | TRBV6-5 | NA | TGTGCCTCTGGGGGGGACACCTACGAGCAGTACTTC | CASGGDTYEQYF
few | TRBJ1-1 | TRBV7-2 | NA | TGTGCCAGCAGCCCCTTGGGTGGCTGGGGGGGGAACACTGAAGCTTTCTTT | CASSPLGGWGGNTEAFF
few | TRBJ1-1 | TRBV5-6 | TRBD1 | TGTGCCAGCAGCGGGGGACAGGGGGTGAACACTGAAGCTTTCTTT | CASSGGQGVNTEAFF
NA | TRBJ2-7 | TRBV19 | NA | TGTGCCAGTAGTATGGGGCGGAGCTACTCCTACGAGCAGTACTTC | CASSMGRSYSYEQYF
few | TRBJ2-5 | TRBV4-1 | TRBD1 | TGCGCCAGCAGCCCGGGGGACAGGGGGGGGGAGCAGTACTTC | CASSPGDRGGEQYF
NA | TRBJ1-1 | TRBV6-1 | TRBD1 | TGTGCCAGAAGGGGACAGGCTAACACTGAAGCTTTCTTT | CARRGQANTEAFF
few | TRBJ1-4 | TRBV7-9 | NA | TGTGCCAGCAGCTTAGCTGCGTCAACTAATGAAAAACTGTTTTTT | CASSLAASTNEKLFF
NA | TRBJ1-2 | TRBV6-5 | TRBD1 | TGTGCCAGCGGCCGACAGGGTGGCTACACCTTC | CASGRQGGYTF
NA | TRBJ1-1 | TRBV29-1 | NA | TGCAGCGTTGCACAGGGGAACACTGAAGCTTTCTTT | CSVAQGNTEAFF
NA | TRBJ2-1 | TRBV13 | NA | TGTGCCAGCAGCTTCCAGGGGGGTTGGTACAATGAGCAGTTCTTC | CASSFQGGWYNEQFF
few | TRBJ2-7 | TRBV18 | TRBD1 | TGTGCCAGCTCACCAACAGGGGGCGATGAGCAGTACTTC | CASSPTGGDEQYF
NA | TRBJ1-1 | TRBV18 | NA | TGTGCCAGCTCACCGTTCGGGGACACTGAAGCTTTCTTT | CASSPFGDTEAFF
once | TRBJ1-3 | TRBV28 | NA | TGTGCCAGCAGTTTAAGGGGGTTGGATGGAAACACCATATATTTT | CASSLRGLDGNTIYF
NA | TRBJ2-2 | TRBV15 | TRBD2 | TGTGCCACCAGCTTGCGGGCTAGCGGGAGGGCTTCCACCGGGGAGCTGTTTTTT | CATSLRASGRASTGELFF
NA | TRBJ2-7 | TRBV7-8 | NA | TGTGCCAGCAGCTTACAAACTCTTCCCTACGAGCAGTACTTC | CASSLQTLPYEQYF
NA | TRBJ2-2 | TRBV7-8 | NA | TGTGCCACCGCACAGGGCGCGAACACCGGGGAGCTGTTTTTT | CATAQGANTGELFF
NA | TRBJ1-6 | TRBV11-2 | NA | TGTGCCAGCAGCTTAGTCGGACAGAGCGTTTATAATTCACCCCTCCACTTT | CASSLVGQSVYNSPLHF
NA | TRBJ2-7 | TRBV28 | TRBD1 | TGTGCCAGCAGGGACCGGGACAGGGGGCAAGGGGAGCAGTACTTC | CASRDRDRGQGEQYF